The source of this TCR beta chain is a study of blood T cell repertoires in COVID-19 (TCRdb year 2020). Broadly, across the study: Samples covering the acute and convalescent phases of COVID-19 were provided by collaborators in the United States, Italy and Spain. Subjects who had been exposed to COVID-19, were actively infected with it, or had recovered from it provided the deeply sampled blood TCRbeta repertoires that made up the dataset. The material from the prospective study consisted of cDNA or gDNA derived from T cells, B-cell-depleted T cells, or PBMCs. Where available, HLA class I and class II types were taken from metadata supplied by the sample provider and were not determined by assay-based typing. The samples were drawn from two sources: the first 160 participants of the ongoing ImmuneRACE study, and 1,000 to 1,500 subjects contributed by 6 global collaborators. The repertoires were released in a freely available public database meant as a resource for research on the immune response to SARS-CoV-2. Sample metadata almost always included a de-identified subject ID, COVID-19 status, age in years and sex.

This clone was observed a single time. Its antigen is currently not known. Per-nucleotide qualities are absent, and no much larger clonotype sits a single base away. TCRbeta CDR3 regions were amplified from genomic DNA using the immunoSEQ Assay, a bias-controlled multiplex PCR. In the original analysis: Within the assay, amplification of reference gene primers was used to estimate how many nucleated cells each sample contained. To quantify the absolute abundance of each unique TCRbeta CDR3 rearrangement, sequence reads were collapsed and filtered. Productive Simpson clonality was computed per sample as the square root of Simpson's diversity index over productive rearrangements. Entries here come from immuneACCESS through TCRdb and include only in-frame sequences with V and J called. Some clones fail to appear in such tables; in the studies checked, an unresolved V gene covers under half of the shortfall, and the cause of the remainder is unknown. V and J calls and clone size are as listed in that table; D and trimming were resolved from the DNA. For this sample there are about 180,000 clones; around 88% appear just once. The ten largest account for around 4% of the sample.

The paper as a whole reports these results and caveats: The quantity of clinical and demographic metadata differed by source and by participant and was supplied without curation.

Collaborating institutions collected whole blood in K2EDTA tubes following their own protocols. For TCRbeta analysis, collaborator samples were shipped as frozen whole blood, as isolated PBMCs, or as DNA extracted from either sample type. V was cut back by 7 bases and J by 2 bases, leaving a gap of 12 bases between them. The germline V gene encodes CDR1 ENHRY and CDR2 SYGVKD. Including cysteine and phenylalanine, the CDR3 has 14 amino acids. Only the CDR3 region is kept as DNA, spanning 42 bases read in frame from base 1. The sequence joins TRBV10-3 to TRBJ2-1; a weak D assignment points to TRBD2 (5 bases agree). The sequence was obtained from a woman in her 30s with acute or convalescent COVID-19. Sample: peripheral blood. The DNA sequence is TGTGCCATCAAAGAGGGAGATCCCTACAATGAGCAGTTCTTC. It translates to CAIKEGDPYNEQFF.